The clone carrying this T cell receptor beta chain was observed many times. This entry is derived from a study of human T cells and chemical hapten exposure. One entry per CDR3 protein results from TCRdb running MiXCR on the RACE reads. The sample lists some 100,000 distinct CDR3 sequences, approximately 8.6% occurring once. Time point meaning: patch test 2, 6 weeks after DPC sensitization. Treatment in this sample: therapeutic diphenylcyclopropenone sensitization with weekly scalp DPC. Germline assignment: CDR1 SEHNR and CDR2 FQNEAQ (reference sequence). The CDR3 loop spans 11 amino acids. The germline V and J ends were trimmed by 5 bases and 6 bases, with 4 bases remaining between them.

This TCR was recovered from a middle-aged woman with alopecia areata. Some clones in this sample may be carry-over from other donors' samples. The source was whole blood, collected in connection with sensitization to the hapten diphenylcyclopropenone (DPC). The chain has TRBV7-9 and TRBJ2-2; D uncertain. The CDR3 DNA reads as TGTGCCAGCAGCCGTGCCGGGGAGCTGTTTTTT. Its translation: CASSRAGELFF.